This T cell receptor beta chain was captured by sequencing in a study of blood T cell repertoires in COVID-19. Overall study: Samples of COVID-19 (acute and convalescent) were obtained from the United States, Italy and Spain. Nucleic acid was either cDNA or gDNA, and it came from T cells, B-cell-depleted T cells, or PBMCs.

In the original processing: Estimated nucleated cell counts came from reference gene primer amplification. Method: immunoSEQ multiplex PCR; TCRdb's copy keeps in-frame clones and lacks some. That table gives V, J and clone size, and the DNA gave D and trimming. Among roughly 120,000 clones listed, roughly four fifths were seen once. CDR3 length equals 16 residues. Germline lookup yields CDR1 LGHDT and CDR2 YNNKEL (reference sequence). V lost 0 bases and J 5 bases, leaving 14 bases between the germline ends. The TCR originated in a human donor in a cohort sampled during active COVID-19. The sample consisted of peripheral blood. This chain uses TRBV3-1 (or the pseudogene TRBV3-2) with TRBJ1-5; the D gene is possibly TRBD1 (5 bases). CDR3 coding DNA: TGTGCCAGCAGCCAAGATAGTCGACAGCTGTATCAGCCCCAGCATTTT. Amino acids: CASSQDSRQLYQPQHF.